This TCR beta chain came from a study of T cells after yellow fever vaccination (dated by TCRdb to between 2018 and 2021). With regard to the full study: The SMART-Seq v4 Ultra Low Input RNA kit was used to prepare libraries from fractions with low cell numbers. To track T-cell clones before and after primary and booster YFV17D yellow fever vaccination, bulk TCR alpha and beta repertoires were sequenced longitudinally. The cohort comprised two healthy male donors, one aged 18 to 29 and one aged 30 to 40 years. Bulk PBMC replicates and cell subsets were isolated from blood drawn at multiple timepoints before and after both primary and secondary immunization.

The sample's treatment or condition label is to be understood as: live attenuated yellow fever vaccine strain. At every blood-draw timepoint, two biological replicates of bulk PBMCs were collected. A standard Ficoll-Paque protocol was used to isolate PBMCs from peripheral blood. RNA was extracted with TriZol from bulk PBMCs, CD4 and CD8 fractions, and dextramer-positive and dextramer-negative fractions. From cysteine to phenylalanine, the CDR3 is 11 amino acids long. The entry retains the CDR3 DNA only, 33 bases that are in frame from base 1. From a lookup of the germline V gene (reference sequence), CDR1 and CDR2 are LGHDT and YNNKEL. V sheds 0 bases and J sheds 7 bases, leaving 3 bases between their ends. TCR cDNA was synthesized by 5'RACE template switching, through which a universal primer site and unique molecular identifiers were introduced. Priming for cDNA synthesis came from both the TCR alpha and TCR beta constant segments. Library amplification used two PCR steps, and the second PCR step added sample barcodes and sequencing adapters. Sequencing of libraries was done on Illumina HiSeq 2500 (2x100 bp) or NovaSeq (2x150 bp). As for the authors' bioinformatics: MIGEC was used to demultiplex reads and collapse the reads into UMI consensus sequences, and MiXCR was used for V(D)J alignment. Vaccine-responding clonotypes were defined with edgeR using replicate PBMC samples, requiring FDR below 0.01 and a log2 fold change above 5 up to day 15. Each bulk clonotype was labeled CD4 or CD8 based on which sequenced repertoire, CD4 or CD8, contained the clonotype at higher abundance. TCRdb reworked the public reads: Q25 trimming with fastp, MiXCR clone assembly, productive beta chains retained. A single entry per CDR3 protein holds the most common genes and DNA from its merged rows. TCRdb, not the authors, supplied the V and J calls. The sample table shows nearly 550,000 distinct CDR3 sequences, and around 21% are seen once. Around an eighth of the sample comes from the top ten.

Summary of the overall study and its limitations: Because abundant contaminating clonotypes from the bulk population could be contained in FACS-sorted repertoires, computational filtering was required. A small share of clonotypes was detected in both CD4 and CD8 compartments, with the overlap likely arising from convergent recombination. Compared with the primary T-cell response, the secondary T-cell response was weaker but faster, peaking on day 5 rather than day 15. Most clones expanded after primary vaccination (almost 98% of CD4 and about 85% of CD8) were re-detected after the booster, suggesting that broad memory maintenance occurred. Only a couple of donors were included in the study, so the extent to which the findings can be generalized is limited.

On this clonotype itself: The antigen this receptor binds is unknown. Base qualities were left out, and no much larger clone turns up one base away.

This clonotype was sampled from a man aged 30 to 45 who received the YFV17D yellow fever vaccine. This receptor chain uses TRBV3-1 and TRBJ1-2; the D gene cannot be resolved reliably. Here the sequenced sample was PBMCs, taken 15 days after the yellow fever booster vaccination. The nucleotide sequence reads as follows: TGTGCCAGCAGCCAAGAGGCTGGCTACACCTTC. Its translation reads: CASSQEAGYTF.